The clone carrying this TCR beta chain came up many times. The record originates from a study of read filtering for tumor transcriptome and immune sequencing. From roughly 390 ng of RNA, a library with molecular barcoded alpha/delta and beta/gamma adaptors was made. One entry per CDR3 protein results from TCRdb running MiXCR on the reads. The sample lists tens of thousands of distinct CDR3 sequences; roughly 19% were seen once. The CDR3 has 15 residues. CDR1 is SGHNT, CDR2 YYREEE, per germline (reference sequence). Unmatched junction bases numbered 5, after V lost 2 bases and J lost 3 bases. Material: a population of CD138-negative cells sorted from bone marrow. The V and J genes are TRBV5-4 and TRBJ2-3; 8 nucleotides match TRBD2. The clonotype was recovered from a donor aged 40 or over with multiple myeloma. CDR3 amino acids: CASSFRGGRTDTQYF. CDR3 DNA sequence: TGTGCCAGCAGCTTTCGCGGGGGGCGTACAGATACGCAGTATTTT.